The TCR beta chain under discussion was sequenced for a study of T cell responses to AZD1222 COVID-19 vaccine. CDR1 is MDHEN, CDR2 SYDVKM, per germline. The CDR3 totals 12 residues. The ends were cut back, 6 bases at V and 6 bases at J, with 9 bases in the middle. General study findings and limits: Baseline seropositivity characterized only six AZD1222 recipients. Nearly half of spike-specific TCRs reportedly go after variant regions that carry no mutations. The donor cohort was predominantly white British with a female majority, and clonal diversity may have been underestimated.

This clone was found a few times. Its antigen is undetermined. This table comes from immunoSEQ multiplex PCR, and its TCRdb copy is limited to in-frame clones, with some not included. The sample includes roughly 97,000 clones, approximately 90% of them seen just once. This sample comprised peripheral blood, obtained on day 0 of AZD1222 vaccination. This receptor was identified in an adult in good health. The V call is TRBV28, the J call TRBJ1-5; unclear D gene. CDR3 bases: TGTGCCAGCAGGAGAATGTTTCAGCCCCAGCATTTT. Its translation is CASRRMFQPQHF.